What follows is one T cell receptor (beta chain) and its context. Its antigen is not known. Using immunoSEQ multiplex PCR, the repertoire was profiled, and TCRdb retains in-frame clones only, with some absent. The profile covers some 1.4 million clones, with about 96% appearing a single time and more than 0.9% taken by the ten largest. This specimen comes from a study of shared clonotypes between healthy human individuals. Study in general: Per donor, CD8 memory used one plate, CD8 naive used two, CD4 memory used three and CD4 naive used three. The study, taken as a whole, reports: Clonotype sharing among donors likely depends on sequencing depth. Sampling used blood alone; tissue repertoires probably differ.

CDR1 WNHNN and CDR2 SYGVQD come from the germline V gene (reference sequence). V was shortened by 6 bases and J by 5 bases, with 20 bases between the two germline ends. CDR3 size: 16 residues. The sequencing sample was made of naive CD4+ T cells sorted from blood. Subset indicated: CD45RA+ positively selected. The J gene is TRBJ2-1, the V gene TRBV10-1; D gene unclear. This receptor was obtained from a young man in good health. This CDR3 reads CASSARHPSEDNEQFF. The DNA for the CDR3 is TGCGCCAGCAGCGCTAGACACCCATCAGAGGACAATGAGCAGTTCTTC.